A single sample gave rise to the 7 T cell receptor beta chains below, sequenced in a study of blood T cell repertoires in COVID-19. The table came from immunoSEQ multiplex PCR; TCRdb's copy has only in-frame clones and leaves some out. The sample lists 95,000 to 150,000 clones; over 75% were seen once. The source material was peripheral blood. The receptors derive from a woman over 75 with acute or convalescent COVID-19.

J is TRBJ2-7 and V is TRBV20-1, with D tentatively TRBD1 or TRBD2 (6 bases each). V was shortened by 4 bases and J by 4 bases, with 11 bases between the two germline ends. Germline assignment: CDR1 DFQATT and CDR2 SNEGSKA (reference sequence). The CDR3 is 12 residues long. CDR3 loop: CSANEGGYEQYV. The CDR3 DNA is TGCAGTGCTAATGAGGGGGGATACGAGCAGTACGTC.

This chain uses TRBV19 with TRBJ1-5; D is ambiguous. The CDR3 consists of 22 residues. V lost 7 bases and J 5 bases, leaving 39 bases between the germline ends. The germline gives CDR1 LNHDA, CDR2 SQIVND (reference sequence). The CDR3 sequence: CASKGGGPRKSGSLTRDQPQHF. CDR3 DNA: TGTGCCAGTAAAGGCGGCGGACCGCGGAAAAGTGGAAGTTTGACGCGGGATCAGCCCCAGCATTTT.

V gene TRBV10-3 combines with J gene TRBJ1-6; TRBD1 agrees at 9 bases. The CDR3 spans 16 residues. Germline V lookup: CDR1 ENHRY, CDR2 SYGVKD. V lost 4 bases, J lost 7 bases, and 8 bases stayed unmatched. The CDR3 spells CAISVSGQGVNSPLHF. The DNA for the CDR3 is TGTGCCATCAGTGTATCGGGACAGGGAGTCAATTCACCCCTCCACTTT.

The J gene is TRBJ1-3, the V gene TRBV6-5; the match to TRBD1 covers 7 bases. The CDR3 extends over 15 amino acids. Germline V lookup: CDR1 MNHEY, CDR2 SVGAGI. Trimming took 3 bases from V and 11 from J; bases not matched to a gene: 13. The CDR3 bases are TGTGCCAGCAGTTATTCAGGGGGTGAGGAAACACCCATATATTTT. As protein: CASSYSGGEETPIYF.

This clone has more than one count but fewer than ten. This chain connects TRBV7-9 to TRBJ1-6; D might be TRBD1 (6 bases). With 8 bases removed from V and 0 bases from J, the gap between germline ends came to 17 bases. The CDR3 sequence is 17 residues long. Germline V lookup: CDR1 SEHNR, CDR2 FQNEAQ (reference sequence). This CDR3 reads CASAWGTSGSYNSPLHF. In DNA, the CDR3 is TGTGCCAGCGCCTGGGGGACATCAGGCTCCTATAATTCACCCCTCCACTTT.

The chain recombines TRBV7-9 with TRBJ2-7, with TRBD2 matching 9 bases. CDR1 is SEHNR, CDR2 FQNEAQ, per germline (reference sequence). The CDR3 totals 16 residues. Trimming cost V 3 bases and J 3 bases; bases outside gene matches: 9. CDR3 nucleotide sequence: TGTGCCAGCAGCTTTCTCCTAAGCGGGGGGAACTACGAGCAGTACTTC. The encoded protein is CASSFLLSGGNYEQYF.

The rearrangement joins TRBV7-3 to TRBJ1-3; D is uncertain. This CDR3 contains 16 residues. Germline V gives CDR1 SGHTA, CDR2 FQGTGA. Trimming shortened V by 5 bases and J by 0 bases, and 14 bases separated the two germline ends. The CDR3 region is CASSLQSGGSGNTIYF. As DNA, the CDR3 is TGTGCCAGCAGCCTGCAAAGCGGAGGCTCTGGAAACACCATATATTTT.